The clone carrying this TCR beta chain has only one observation. Its antigen is as yet unknown. Patients were ruled out by autoimmune disease history or systemic immunosuppression. The study sampled blood at baseline, cycle 4 day 1, and cycle 7 day 1. Sequencing was performed with immunoSEQ multiplex PCR; in TCRdb, only in-frame clones are kept and a portion is missing. This table holds approximately 87,000 clones, 88% found once. This entry comes from a study of OX40 agonist ivuxolimab in advanced cancers. Study findings and constraints: Expansion of clones was among the lowest in partial responders at 0.1-3.0 mg/kg.

Germline loops: CDR1 SEHNR, CDR2 FQNEAQ (reference sequence). This CDR3 contains 13 residues. The V end lost 0 bases, the J end lost 8 bases, and 10 bases lay between the germline ends. V and J are TRBV7-9 and TRBJ1-2; D is undetermined. The origin of this receptor is an adult with an advanced solid tumor such as melanoma, head and neck, liver or kidney cancer. Here the sequenced sample was CD4+ or CD8+ T cells sorted from blood, taken in a trial of the OX40 agonist ivuxolimab. The CDR3 DNA is TGTGCCAGCAGCTTAGCCATCCTGGGAGGCTACACCTTC. Residues: CASSLAILGGYTF.